Listed below are T cell receptor beta chains from one sample, sequenced in a study of beta chain features in type 1 diabetes. Here immunoSEQ multiplex PCR was the method, and the copy in TCRdb shows in-frame clones only, minus some. In the table there are about 160,000 clones, around a tenth of which are singletons. Sequencing input: central memory CD4+ T cells from blood. These receptors were obtained from a man aged 25 to 40 with type 1 diabetes. Both conserved end residues are part of each CDR3. The D gene is left open where the match is weak. Clone size is not always given. Where it is, it says once, few, many or a class for expanded clones.

d_call	v_call	clone_size	j_call	cdr3_aa	cdr3_nt
NA	TRBV28	NA	TRBJ1-2	CASSLFGGGYTF	TGTGCCAGCAGTTTATTCGGGGGTGGCTACACCTTC
TRBD2	TRBV13	few	TRBJ2-1	CASSPHSGRAYNEQFF	TGTGCCAGCAGCCCTCATAGCGGGAGGGCATACAATGAGCAGTTCTTC
TRBD1	TRBV5-4	NA	TRBJ2-5	CASNRQGAGETQYF	TGTGCCAGCAATCGACAGGGGGCCGGGGAGACCCAGTACTTC
NA	TRBV7-8	many	TRBJ2-3	CASSLEEGGTQYF	TGTGCCAGCAGCTTAGAAGAAGGCGGAACGCAGTATTTT
TRBD1	TRBV28	few	TRBJ1-2	CASSLRQGYDGYTF	TGTGCCAGCAGTCTTAGACAGGGTTATGATGGCTACACCTTC
TRBD2	TRBV28	few	TRBJ2-6	CASSGTSGSSGANVLTF	TGTGCCAGCAGTGGGACTAGCGGGAGCTCTGGGGCCAACGTCCTGACTTTC
NA	TRBV7-9	NA	TRBJ1-1	CASSLQGSTEAFF	TGTGCCAGCAGCTTACAGGGCAGCACTGAAGCTTTCTTT
TRBD1	TRBV6-5	NA	TRBJ1-1	CASSSQGTGAPEAFF	TGTGCCAGCAGTTCCCAGGGGACAGGGGCCCCTGAAGCTTTCTTT
NA	TRBV28	few	TRBJ2-1	CASGLGGASSYNEQFF	TGTGCCAGTGGTCTAGGGGGAGCGAGCTCCTACAATGAGCAGTTCTTC
TRBD1	TRBV6-5	NA	TRBJ1-1	CASSRDRENTEAFF	TGTGCCAGCAGTCGGGACAGGGAGAACACTGAAGCTTTCTTT
TRBD2	TRBV6-6	few	TRBJ2-2	CASSSLAGGNTGELFF	TGTGCCAGCAGCTCACTAGCGGGAGGGAACACCGGGGAGCTGTTTTTT
TRBD2	TRBV28	NA	TRBJ2-1	CASSPASSGSYNEQFF	TGTGCCAGCAGCCCGGCCTCTAGCGGCTCCTACAATGAGCAGTTCTTC
TRBD1	TRBV7-7	NA	TRBJ2-1	CASSQDRGDPNEQFF	TGTGCTAGCAGTCAAGACAGGGGGGACCCTAATGAGCAGTTCTTC
NA	TRBV29-1	few	TRBJ1-1	CSVDSPMNTEAFF	TGCAGCGTTGACAGTCCCATGAACACTGAAGCTTTCTTT
NA	TRBV5-1	NA	TRBJ2-2	CASSLQTGNTGELFF	TGCGCCAGCAGCCTGCAAACAGGGAACACCGGGGAGCTGTTTTTT
TRBD1	TRBV4-2	few	TRBJ2-3	CASSPQKSTGGTDTQYF	TGTGCCAGCAGCCCGCAAAAGTCGACAGGGGGCACAGATACGCAGTATTTT
TRBD1	TRBV5-1	few	TRBJ2-5	CASRIGGERETQYF	TGCGCCAGCAGAATAGGGGGCGAACGGGAGACCCAGTACTTC
NA	TRBV6-1	NA	TRBJ1-1	CASTDQAGKYTEAFF	TGTGCCAGCACCGACCAGGCAGGGAAGTACACTGAAGCTTTCTTT
TRBD1	TRBV5-1	few	TRBJ1-5	CASSLDGGQGNQPQHF	TGCGCCAGCAGCTTGGATGGGGGACAGGGCAATCAGCCCCAGCATTTT
NA	TRBV30	NA	TRBJ1-5	CAWSVGSGQPQHF	TGTGCCTGGAGTGTAGGGTCAGGGCAGCCCCAGCATTTT
TRBD1	TRBV5-4	NA	TRBJ2-3	CASSSDRGADTQYF	TGTGCCAGCAGCTCGGACAGGGGTGCAGATACGCAGTATTTT
TRBD2	TRBV6-1	NA	TRBJ2-1	CASSYGVAGGEQFF	TGTGCCAGCAGTTATGGCGTAGCGGGAGGGGAGCAGTTCTTC
TRBD2	TRBV4-2	few	TRBJ2-7	CASSPSRGQGGYEQYF	TGTGCCAGCAGCCCCAGCCGGGGCCAGGGAGGGTACGAGCAGTACTTC
NA	TRBV28	NA	TRBJ1-4	CASTGVLTNEKLFF	TGTGCCAGCACCGGAGTATTAACTAATGAAAAACTGTTTTTT
TRBD1	TRBV28	NA	TRBJ1-2	CASLIRDRVSGYGYTF	TGTGCCAGTTTAATCCGGGACAGGGTTTCTGGCTATGGCTACACCTTC
TRBD2	TRBV7-9	NA	TRBJ2-3	CASRTSSGRVADTQYF	TGTGCCAGCAGGACATCTAGCGGGAGAGTAGCAGATACGCAGTATTTT
TRBD2	TRBV5-4	NA	TRBJ2-5	CASSSGGYRETQYF	TGTGCCAGCAGCTCCGGGGGGTATCGAGAGACCCAGTACTTC
NA	TRBV28	NA	TRBJ1-2	CASNPGSANYGYTF	TGTGCCAGCAACCCGGGGAGCGCTAACTATGGCTACACCTTC
TRBD1	TRBV19	NA	TRBJ1-4	CASMDRGEKLFF	TGTGCCAGTATGGACAGGGGAGAAAAACTGTTTTTT
NA	TRBV7-9	NA	TRBJ2-3	CASSPPSGRGSTDTQYF	TGTGCCAGCAGCCCGCCTTCTGGGCGGGGCAGCACAGATACGCAGTATTTT
TRBD1	TRBV9	few	TRBJ2-1	CASSARDRWYEQFF	TGTGCCAGCAGCGCCAGGGACAGGTGGTATGAGCAGTTCTTC
NA	TRBV7-3	NA	TRBJ2-3	CASRQSGGSTDTQYF	TGTGCCAGCAGGCAGAGCGGTGGCAGCACAGATACGCAGTATTTT
TRBD1	TRBV30	few	TRBJ1-2	CAWSGGQGANGYTF	TGTGCCTGGAGTGGGGGACAGGGGGCCAATGGCTACACCTTC
TRBD2	TRBV7-2	few	TRBJ2-2	CASSYLAVNTGELFF	TGTGCCAGCAGCTACCTAGCGGTGAACACCGGGGAGCTGTTTTTT
NA	TRBV7-9	few	TRBJ2-1	CASSAEGTGWDYNEQFF	TGTGCCAGCAGCGCAGAAGGTACAGGGTGGGACTACAATGAGCAGTTCTTC
NA	TRBV7-9	NA	TRBJ2-1	CASSLQISEQFF	TGTGCCAGCAGCTTACAGATATCTGAGCAGTTCTTC
NA	TRBV7-2	NA	TRBJ2-5	CASSLFGARETQYF	TGTGCCAGCAGCTTATTTGGGGCCAGGGAGACCCAGTACTTC
NA	TRBV9	few	TRBJ2-1	CASSLPHNEQFF	TGTGCCAGCAGTCTCCCCCACAATGAGCAGTTCTTC
NA	TRBV7-2	NA	TRBJ2-7	CASSSEGGGPYEQYF	TGTGCCAGCAGCTCGGAGGGGGGGGGCCCCTACGAGCAGTACTTC
NA	TRBV2	NA	TRBJ2-5	CAGQTGAQETQYF	TGTGCCGGACAGACAGGAGCCCAAGAGACCCAGTACTTC
TRBD1	TRBV6-6	few	TRBJ2-5	CASNQPAGTGEETQYF	TGTGCCAGCAATCAACCCGCTGGGACAGGGGAAGAGACCCAGTACTTC
NA	TRBV28	few	TRBJ2-1	CASSYAAYGGYEQFF	TGTGCCAGCAGTTATGCAGCCTATGGGGGGTATGAGCAGTTCTTC
NA	TRBV21-1	few	TRBJ2-7	CATKDRDRASYEQYF	TGTGCCACCAAGGACCGGGACAGGGCCTCCTACGAGCAGTACTTC
NA	TRBV30	few	TRBJ2-7	CAWSPSSYEQYF	TGTGCCTGGAGTCCTAGCTCCTACGAGCAGTACTTC
NA	TRBV19	few	TRBJ2-1	CASSSLSGQSVWNEQFF	TGTGCCAGTAGTTCTCTTTCCGGACAGTCGGTATGGAATGAGCAGTTCTTC
NA	TRBV4-2	NA	TRBJ2-4	CASSQDYSLAKNIQYF	TGTGCCAGCAGCCAAGACTACAGCCTAGCCAAAAACATTCAGTACTTC
NA	TRBV4-3	few	TRBJ1-1	CASSQEPPGRGVQTEAFF	TGCGCCAGCAGCCAAGAACCCCCCGGGAGGGGGGTACAAACTGAAGCTTTCTTT
NA	TRBV2	few	TRBJ1-4	CASSVGGVGEKLFF	TGTGCCAGCAGTGTTGGAGGGGTCGGAGAAAAACTGTTTTTT
NA	TRBV2	few	TRBJ2-7	CASSVEYEQYF	TGTGCCAGCAGTGTAGAGTACGAGCAGTACTTC
NA	TRBV6-1	NA	TRBJ2-3	CASSDPNRDTQYF	TGTGCCAGCAGCGACCCTAACAGGGACACGCAGTATTTT
TRBD1	TRBV28	NA	TRBJ2-5	CASSFDSGTAKTQYF	TGTGCCAGCAGTTTCGACTCCGGGACAGCCAAGACCCAGTACTTC
TRBD1	TRBV7-2	NA	TRBJ1-1	CASSRPPGQGAFF	TGTGCCAGCAGCAGACCGCCTGGACAGGGAGCTTTCTTT
TRBD2	TRBV28	NA	TRBJ2-3	CASGSGTSVYTDTQYF	TGTGCCAGCGGCTCCGGGACTAGCGTATACACAGATACGCAGTATTTT
TRBD1	TRBV5-1	few	TRBJ1-2	CASSLITGGNYGYTF	TGCGCCAGCAGCTTGATTACAGGGGGCAACTATGGCTACACCTTC